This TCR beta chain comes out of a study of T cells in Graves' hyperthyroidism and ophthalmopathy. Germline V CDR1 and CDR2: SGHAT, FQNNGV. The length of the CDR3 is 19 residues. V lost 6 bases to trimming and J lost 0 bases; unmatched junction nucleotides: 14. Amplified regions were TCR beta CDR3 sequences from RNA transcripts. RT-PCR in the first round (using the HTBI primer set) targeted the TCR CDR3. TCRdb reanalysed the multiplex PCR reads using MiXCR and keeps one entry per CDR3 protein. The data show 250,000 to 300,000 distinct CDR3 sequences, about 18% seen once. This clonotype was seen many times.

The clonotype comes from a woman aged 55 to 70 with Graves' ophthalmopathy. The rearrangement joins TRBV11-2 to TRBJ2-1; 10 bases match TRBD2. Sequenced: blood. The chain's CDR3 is CASSRLAGRVSSSYNEQFF. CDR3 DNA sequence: TGTGCCAGCAGTCGACTAGCGGGTCGTGTTAGCAGCTCCTACAATGAGCAGTTCTTC. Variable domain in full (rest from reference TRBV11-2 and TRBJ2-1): EAGVAQSPRYKIIEKRQSVAFWCNPISGHATLYWYQQILGQGPKLLIQFQNNGVVDDSQLPKDRFSAERLKGVDSTLKIQPAKLEDSAVYLCASSRLAGRVSSSYNEQFFGPGTRLTVL.